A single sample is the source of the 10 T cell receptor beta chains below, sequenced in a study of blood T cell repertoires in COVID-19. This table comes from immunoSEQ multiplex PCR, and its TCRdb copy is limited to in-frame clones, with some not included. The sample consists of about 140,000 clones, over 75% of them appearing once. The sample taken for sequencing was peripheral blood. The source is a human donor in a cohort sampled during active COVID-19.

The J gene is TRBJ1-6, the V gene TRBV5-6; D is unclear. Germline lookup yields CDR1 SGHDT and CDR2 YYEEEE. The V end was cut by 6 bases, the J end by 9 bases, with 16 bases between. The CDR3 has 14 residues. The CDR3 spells CASTKGEGISPLHF. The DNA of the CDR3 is TGTGCCAGCACCAAGGGAGAAGGGATTTCACCCCTCCACTTT.

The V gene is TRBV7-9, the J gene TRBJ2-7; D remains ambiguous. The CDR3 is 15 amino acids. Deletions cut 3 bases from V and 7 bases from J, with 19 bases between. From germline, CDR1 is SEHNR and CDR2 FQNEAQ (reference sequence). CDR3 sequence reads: CASSLLAGSSGEQYF. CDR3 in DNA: TGTGCCAGCAGCTTGTTGGCCGGGTCCTCCGGGGAGCAGTACTTC.

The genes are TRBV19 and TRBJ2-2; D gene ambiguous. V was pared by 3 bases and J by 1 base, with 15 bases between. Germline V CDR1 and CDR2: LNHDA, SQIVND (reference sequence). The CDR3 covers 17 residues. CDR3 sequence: CASSILGEKLNTGELFF. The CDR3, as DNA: TGTGCCAGTAGTATCCTAGGAGAGAAGTTGAACACCGGGGAGCTGTTTTTT.

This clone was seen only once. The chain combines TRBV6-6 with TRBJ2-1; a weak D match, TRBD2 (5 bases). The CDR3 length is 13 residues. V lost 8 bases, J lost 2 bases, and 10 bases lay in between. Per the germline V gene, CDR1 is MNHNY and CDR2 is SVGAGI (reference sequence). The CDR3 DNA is TGTGCCAGCGCCCAGAGGGCCTACAATGAGCAGTTCTTC. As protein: CASAQRAYNEQFF.

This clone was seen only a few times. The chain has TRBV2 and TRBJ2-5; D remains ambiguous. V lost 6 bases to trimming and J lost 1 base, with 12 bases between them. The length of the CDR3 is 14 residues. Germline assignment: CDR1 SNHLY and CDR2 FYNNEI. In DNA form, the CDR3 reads TGTGCCAGCAGCTGGATGGGCCCCCAAGAGACCCAGTACTTC. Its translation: CASSWMGPQETQYF. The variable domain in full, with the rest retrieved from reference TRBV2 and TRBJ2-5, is EPEVTQTPSHQVTQMGQEVILRCVPISNHLYFYWYRQILGQKVEFLVSFYNNEISEKSEIFDDQFSVERPDGSNFTLKIRSTKLEDSAMYFCASSWMGPQETQYFGPGTRLLVL.

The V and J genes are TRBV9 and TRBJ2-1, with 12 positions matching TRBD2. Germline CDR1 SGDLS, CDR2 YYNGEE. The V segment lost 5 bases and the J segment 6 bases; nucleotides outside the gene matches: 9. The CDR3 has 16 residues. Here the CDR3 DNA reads TGTGCCAGCAGTCCTAGGCTAGCGGGGGGGTCCAATGAGCAGTTCTTC. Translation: CASSPRLAGGSNEQFF.

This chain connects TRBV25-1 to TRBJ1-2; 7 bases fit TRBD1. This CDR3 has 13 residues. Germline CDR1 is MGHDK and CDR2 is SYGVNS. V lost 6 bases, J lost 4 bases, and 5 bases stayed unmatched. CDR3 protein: CASSPRGSYGYTF. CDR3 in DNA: TGTGCCAGCAGCCCCAGGGGGTCCTATGGCTACACCTTC.

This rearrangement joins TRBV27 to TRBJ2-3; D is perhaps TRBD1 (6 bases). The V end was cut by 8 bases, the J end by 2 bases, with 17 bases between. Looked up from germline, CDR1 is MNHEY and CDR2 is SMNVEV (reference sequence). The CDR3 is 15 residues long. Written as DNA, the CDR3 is TGTGCCAGCTCCCCGGCAGGGGTCTACACAGATACGCAGTATTTT. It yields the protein CASSPAGVYTDTQYF.

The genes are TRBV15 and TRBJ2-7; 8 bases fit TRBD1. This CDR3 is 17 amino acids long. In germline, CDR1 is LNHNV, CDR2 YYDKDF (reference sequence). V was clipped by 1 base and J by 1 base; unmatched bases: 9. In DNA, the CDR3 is TGTGCCACCAGCAGAGTTCAGGGGGCAGAATTATCCTACGAGCAGTACTTC. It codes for CATSRVQGAELSYEQYF.

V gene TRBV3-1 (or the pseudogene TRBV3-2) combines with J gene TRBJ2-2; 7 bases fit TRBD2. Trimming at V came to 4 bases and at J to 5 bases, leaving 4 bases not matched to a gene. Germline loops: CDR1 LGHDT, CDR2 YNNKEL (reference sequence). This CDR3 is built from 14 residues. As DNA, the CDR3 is TGTGCCAGCAGCCGTGCGGGAGATACCGGGGAGCTGTTTTTT. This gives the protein CASSRAGDTGELFF.